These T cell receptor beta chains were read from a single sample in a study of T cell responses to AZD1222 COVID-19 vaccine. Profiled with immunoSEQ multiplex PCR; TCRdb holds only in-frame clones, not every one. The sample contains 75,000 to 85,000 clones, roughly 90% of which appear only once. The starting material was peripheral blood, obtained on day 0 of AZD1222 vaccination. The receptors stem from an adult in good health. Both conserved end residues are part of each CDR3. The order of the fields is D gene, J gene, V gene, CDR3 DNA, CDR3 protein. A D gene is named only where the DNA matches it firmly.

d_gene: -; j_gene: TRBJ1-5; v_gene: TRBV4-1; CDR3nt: TGCGCCAGCAGCCAAGATCCCGGGGTTCAGCCCCAGCATTTT; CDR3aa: CASSQDPGVQPQHF
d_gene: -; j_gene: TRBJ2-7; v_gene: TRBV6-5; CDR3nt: TGTGCCAGCTCTGATCCGTACGAGCAGTACTTC; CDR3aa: CASSDPYEQYF
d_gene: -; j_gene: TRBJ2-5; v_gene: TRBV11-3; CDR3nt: TGTGCCAGCAGCTTCACCCGGGGGGCTAGCGGCCTAGAGACCCAGTACTTC; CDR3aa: CASSFTRGASGLETQYF
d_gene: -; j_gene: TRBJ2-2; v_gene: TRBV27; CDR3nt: TGTGCCAGCAGTTCCGGGTCCGGGGAGCTGTTTTTT; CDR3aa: CASSSGSGELFF
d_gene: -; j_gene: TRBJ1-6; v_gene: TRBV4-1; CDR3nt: TGCGCCAGCAGCCCCCCCCAGGGGAATAATTCACCCCTCCACTTT; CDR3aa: CASSPPQGNNSPLHF
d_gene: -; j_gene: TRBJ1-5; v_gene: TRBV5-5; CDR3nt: TGTGCCAGCAGCTTATACAGGGACAATCAGCCCCAGCATTTT; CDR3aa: CASSLYRDNQPQHF
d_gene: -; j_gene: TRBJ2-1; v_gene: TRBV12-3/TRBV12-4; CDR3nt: TGTGCCAGCGGGTCCCTCAGTGGGCAGTTCTTC; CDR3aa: CASGSLSGQFF
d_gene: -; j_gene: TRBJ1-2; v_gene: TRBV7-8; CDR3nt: TGTGCCAGCAGCTTAGGAAGCCAGCCGTATGGCTACACCTTC; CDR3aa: CASSLGSQPYGYTF
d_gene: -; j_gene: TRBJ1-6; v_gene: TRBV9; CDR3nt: TGTGCCAGCAGCGGGCCCGGGACGGATAATTCACCCCTCCACTTT; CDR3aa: CASSGPGTDNSPLHF
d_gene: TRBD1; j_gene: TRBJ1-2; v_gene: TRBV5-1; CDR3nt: TGCGCCAGCAGCCCTCGACAGGGGTTTATCGATGGCTACACCTTC; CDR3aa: CASSPRQGFIDGYTF
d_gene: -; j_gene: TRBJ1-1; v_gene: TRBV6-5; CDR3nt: TGTGCCAGCAGTAAGGCAGGGCACACTGAAGCTTTCTTT; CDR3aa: CASSKAGHTEAFF
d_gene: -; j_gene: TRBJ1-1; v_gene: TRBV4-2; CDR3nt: TGTGCCAGCAGCCAAGACAGCCTAATGAACACTGAAGCTTTCTTT; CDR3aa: CASSQDSLMNTEAFF
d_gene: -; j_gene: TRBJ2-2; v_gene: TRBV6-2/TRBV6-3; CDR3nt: TGTGCCAGCACCCCGGGACAAGTCTTACCCGGGGAGCTGTTTTTT; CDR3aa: CASTPGQVLPGELFF